This TCR beta chain is from a study of blood T cell repertoires in COVID-19 (dated by TCRdb to the early 2020s). Regarding the complete study: Samples from collaborators originated in the United States, Italy and Spain and spanned both the acute and convalescent phases of COVID-19. The material from the prospective study consisted of cDNA or gDNA derived from T cells, B-cell-depleted T cells, or PBMCs. Deeply sampled blood TCRbeta repertoires from subjects exposed to, actively infected with, or recovered from COVID-19 were included in the dataset. A freely available public database, intended as a resource for researchers studying the immune response to SARS-CoV-2, is where the repertoires were released. Samples were obtained from the ongoing ImmuneRACE study (first 160 participants) and from some 1,300 subjects provided by 6 global collaborators. The sample metadata nearly always contained a de-identified subject ID, COVID-19 status, age in years and sex. HLA class I and class II types, where available, came from metadata supplied by the sample provider rather than from assay-based typing. Summary of the overall study and its limitations: How much clinical and demographic metadata was included differed by source and by participant, and the metadata was provided uncurated.

CDR1 is given as MDHEN and CDR2 as SYDVKM, both from the germline V gene. Germline trimming amounts to 7 bases on V and 4 bases on J, with 6 as the count of junction bases outside the gene matches. The CDR3 sequence holds 14 residues, the cysteine and phenylalanine included. Only the CDR3 DNA is retained, 42 bases long and in frame from the first base. TCRbeta CDR3 regions were amplified from genomic DNA using the immunoSEQ Assay, a bias-controlled multiplex PCR. Processing in the source paper ran as follows. The number of nucleated cells in each sample was estimated from the amplification of reference gene primers within the assay. To quantify the absolute abundance of each unique TCRbeta CDR3 rearrangement, sequence reads were collapsed and filtered. Productive Simpson clonality was computed per sample as the square root of Simpson's diversity index over productive rearrangements. In its TCRdb copy, this immuneACCESS table keeps in-frame sequences only and misses some clones. Where compared with another copy, unresolved V genes explain less than half of these, and the others have no known cause. The D gene and trimming were derived from the DNA, and the V and J assignments and clone size from that table. This sample gives approximately 220,000 clones in total; more than 80% of them show up just once. The ten largest account for 3% to 3.5% of the sample.

As regards this clone: There is no known antigen for this receptor. Base-call qualities are not available, and no considerably larger clone is one nucleotide away.

Enrolling through a virtual design, the prospective study's participants ranged in age from roughly 18 to 100 years and lived across 24 United States geographic areas. In the prospective study, cohorts were assigned on the basis of participant-reported clinical history obtained from a screening survey and a study questionnaire. Mobile phlebotomists in the prospective study collected whole blood, serum and a nasopharyngeal or oropharyngeal swab from every participant. Over a 2-month period, participants in the prospective study had the option of providing additional blood draws and questionnaires. Before DNA extraction, blood samples from the prospective study were shipped at room temperature or frozen.

The source material was PBMCs or T cells enriched from blood (not recorded which). Recombination joined TRBV28 with TRBJ1-2; 10 central nucleotides agree with TRBD1. This receptor was identified in a woman in her late teens or twenties in a cohort exposed to, infected with or recovered from COVID-19 (not recorded which). The CDR3: CASTSTGGFYGYTF. The DNA sequence is given as TGTGCCAGCACCTCGACAGGGGGCTTCTATGGCTACACCTTC.